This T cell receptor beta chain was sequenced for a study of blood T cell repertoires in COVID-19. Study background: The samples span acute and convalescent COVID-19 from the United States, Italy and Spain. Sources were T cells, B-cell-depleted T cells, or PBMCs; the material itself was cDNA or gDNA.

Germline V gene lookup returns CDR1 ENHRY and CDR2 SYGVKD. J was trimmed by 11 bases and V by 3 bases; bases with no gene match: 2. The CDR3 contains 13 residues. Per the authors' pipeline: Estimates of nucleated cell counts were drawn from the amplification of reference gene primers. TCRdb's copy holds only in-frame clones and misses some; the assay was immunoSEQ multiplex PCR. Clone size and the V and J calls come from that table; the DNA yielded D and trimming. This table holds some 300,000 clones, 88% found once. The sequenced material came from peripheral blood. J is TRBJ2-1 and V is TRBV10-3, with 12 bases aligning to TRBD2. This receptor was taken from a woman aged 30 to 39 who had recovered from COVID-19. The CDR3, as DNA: TGTGCCATCAGTGACGGACTAGCGGGGCAGCAGTTCTTC. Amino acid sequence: CAISDGLAGQQFF.